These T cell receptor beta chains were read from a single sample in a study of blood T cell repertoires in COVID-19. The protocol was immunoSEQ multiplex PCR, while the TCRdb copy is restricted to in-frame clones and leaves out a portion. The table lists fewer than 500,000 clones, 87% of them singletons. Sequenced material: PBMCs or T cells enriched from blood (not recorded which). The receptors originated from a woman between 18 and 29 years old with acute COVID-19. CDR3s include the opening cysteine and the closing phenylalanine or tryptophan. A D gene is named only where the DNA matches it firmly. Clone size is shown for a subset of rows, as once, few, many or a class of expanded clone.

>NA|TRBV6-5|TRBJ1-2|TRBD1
TGTGCCAGCAGTAGGGACAGAAACTATGGCTACACCTTC
CASSRDRNYGYTF
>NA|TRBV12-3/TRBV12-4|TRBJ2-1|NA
TGTGCCAGCGCGTCTAGAGCCGGCGGGCAGTTCTTC
CASASRAGGQFF
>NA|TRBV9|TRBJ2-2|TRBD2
TGTGCCAGCAGCCAGCGGGACGGGGTCGGGGAGCTGTTTTTT
CASSQRDGVGELFF
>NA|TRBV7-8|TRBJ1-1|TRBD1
TGTGCCAGCAGCACCCTGGGACAGACAAACACTGAAGCTTTCTTT
CASSTLGQTNTEAFF
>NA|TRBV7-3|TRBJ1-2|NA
TGTGCCAGCAGTCCCGGCTTCGAGGTTATTAACTATGGCTACACCTTC
CASSPGFEVINYGYTF
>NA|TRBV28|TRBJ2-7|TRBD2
TGTGCCCACGGACTAGCGGGAGCCCAGCAGTACTTC
CAHGLAGAQQYF
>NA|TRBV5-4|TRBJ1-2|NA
TGTGCCAGCAGCTTTGACCGGGGAGGGGTGAATGGCTACACCTTC
CASSFDRGGVNGYTF
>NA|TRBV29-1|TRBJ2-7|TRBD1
TGCAGCGTAACCGGGACAGGGGCCGAGCAGTACTTC
CSVTGTGAEQYF
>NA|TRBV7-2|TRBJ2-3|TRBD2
TGTGCCAGCAGCTTAGGCAGACTAGCGGGTAGCACAGATACGCAGTATTTT
CASSLGRLAGSTDTQYF
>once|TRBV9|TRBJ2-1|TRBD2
TGTGCCAGCAGGGCTAGCGGTACCGATGAGCAGTTCTTC
CASRASGTDEQFF
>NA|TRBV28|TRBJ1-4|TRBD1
TGTGCCAGCAGTTTGGGACAGGGAAGGGAAAAACTGTTTTTT
CASSLGQGREKLFF
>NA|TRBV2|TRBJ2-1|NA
TGTGCCAGCAGTGAAGTGGGGGGGCGGTCCTACAATGAGCAGTTCTTC
CASSEVGGRSYNEQFF
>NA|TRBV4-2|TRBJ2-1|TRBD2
TGTGCCAGCAGCCAGAAGGGAGCGGGGGGCTACAATGAGCAGTTCTTC
CASSQKGAGGYNEQFF
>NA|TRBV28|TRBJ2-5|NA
TGTGCCAGCAGTTCGAGAGTAATGCAAGAGACCCAGTACTTC
CASSSRVMQETQYF
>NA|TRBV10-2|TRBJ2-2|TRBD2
TGCGCCAGCACCGGGACTAGGGCTAACACCGGGGAGCTGTTTTTT
CASTGTRANTGELFF
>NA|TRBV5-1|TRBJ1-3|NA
TGCGCCAGCAGCTTGGGACAGGCGAGGGGAAACACCATATATTTT
CASSLGQARGNTIYF
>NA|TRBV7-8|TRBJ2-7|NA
TGTGCCAGCAACACAGGGAACTCCTACGAGCAGTACTTC
CASNTGNSYEQYF
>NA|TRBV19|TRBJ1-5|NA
TGTGCCAGTAGTATAGATCTGGGACATCTCTCGGGACATTTT
CASSIDLGHLSGHF
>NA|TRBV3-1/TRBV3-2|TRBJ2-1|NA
TGTGCCAGCAGCCAAGATTCAGGGCGGTTGAATGAGCAGTTCTTC
CASSQDSGRLNEQFF
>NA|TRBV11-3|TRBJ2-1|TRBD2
TGTGCCAGCAGCAGCGGGGGGATTATCGGAAATGAGCAGTTCTTC
CASSSGGIIGNEQFF
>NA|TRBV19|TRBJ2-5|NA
TGTGCCAGTAGTATTGGGGGCTTCCAAGAGACCCAGTACTTC
CASSIGGFQETQYF
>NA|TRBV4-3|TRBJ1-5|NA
TGCGCCAGCAGCCAAGAAGGAGGACCGAGCAATCAGCCCCAGCATTTT
CASSQEGGPSNQPQHF
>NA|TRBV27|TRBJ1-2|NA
TGTGCCAGCAGTCCGCAGACAGAGAATGGCTACACCTTC
CASSPQTENGYTF
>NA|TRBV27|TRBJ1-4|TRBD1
TGTGCCAGCAGTCTAAACAGGGGGAGGGAAAAACTGTTTTTT
CASSLNRGREKLFF
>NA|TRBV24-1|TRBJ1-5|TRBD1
TGTGCCACCAGTGACCGGACAGGCTTTGGACCCCAGCATTTT
CATSDRTGFGPQHF
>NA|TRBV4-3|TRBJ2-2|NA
TGCGCCAGCAGCCACCTACAGGGTCCGGGGACCGGGGAGCTGTTTTTT
CASSHLQGPGTGELFF
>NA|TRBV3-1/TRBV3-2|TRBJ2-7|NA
TGTGCCAGCAGCCCGACAGGAACCTCCTACGAGCAGTACTTC
CASSPTGTSYEQYF
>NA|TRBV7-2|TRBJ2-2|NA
TGTGCCAGCAGCTTAGCAGGGGGGGCCACCGGGGAGCTGTTTTTT
CASSLAGGATGELFF
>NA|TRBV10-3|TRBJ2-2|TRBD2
TGTGCCATCAGCGGGGCTAGCGGCACCGGGGAGCTGTTTTTT
CAISGASGTGELFF
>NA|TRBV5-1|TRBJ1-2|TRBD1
TGCGCCAGCAGGGAAAGGACAGGTCCCCTTTATGGCTACACCTTC
CASRERTGPLYGYTF
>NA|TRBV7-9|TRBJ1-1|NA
TGTGCCAGCAGCCCTCCAGCGGGGGGGCCGAACTCTGAAGCTTTCTTT
CASSPPAGGPNSEAFF
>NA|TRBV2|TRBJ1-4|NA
TGTGCCAGCAGCTTAGGACAGCGTTCGGGAAAACTGTTTTTT
CASSLGQRSGKLFF
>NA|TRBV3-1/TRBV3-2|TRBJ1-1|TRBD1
TGTGCCAGCAGCCGAATCGACAGGGAGGCTGAAGCTTTCTTT
CASSRIDREAEAFF